This entry features one T cell receptor beta chain sequence. The sample comes from a study of CD8 T cells in Susac syndrome. All included Susac syndrome patients satisfied recently defined diagnostic criteria for definite or probable disease. Random hexamers were used to reverse transcribe an amount of roughly 0.45 to 1 ug RNA. A multiplex approach, immunoSEQ multiplex PCR, amplified TCR beta CDR3 across 54 Vbeta and 13 Jbeta. TCRdb re-derived calls from the immunoSEQ multiplex PCR reads in MiXCR, one entry per CDR3 protein. The top ten hold approximately 0.08% of the sample, which has approximately 150,000 distinct CDR3 sequences, nearly 97% seen once. The clonotype was recovered from a human donor with Susac syndrome. Sequencing was performed on CD4+ T cells from PBMCs.

The CDR3 nucleotides are TGCAGCGTTACCTCAGGGTCGGGGGAGACCCAGTACTTC. Its translation: CSVTSGSGETQYF. The gene calls are TRBV29-1 and TRBJ2-5; tentatively, D is TRBD1 or TRBD2 (5 bases each). The CDR3 consists of 13 residues. Looked up from germline, CDR1 is SQVTM and CDR2 is ANQGSEA. The V and J ends lost 5 bases and 5 bases respectively, with 15 bases between them.